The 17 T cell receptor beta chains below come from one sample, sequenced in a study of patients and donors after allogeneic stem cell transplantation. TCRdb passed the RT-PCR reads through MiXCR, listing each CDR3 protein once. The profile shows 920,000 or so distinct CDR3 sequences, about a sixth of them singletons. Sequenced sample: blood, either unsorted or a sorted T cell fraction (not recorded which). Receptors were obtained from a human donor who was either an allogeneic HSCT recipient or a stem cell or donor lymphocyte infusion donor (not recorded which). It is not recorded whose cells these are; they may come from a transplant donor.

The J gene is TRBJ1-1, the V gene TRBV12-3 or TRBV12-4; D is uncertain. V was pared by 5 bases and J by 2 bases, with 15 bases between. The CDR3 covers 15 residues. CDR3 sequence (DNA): TGTGCCAGCAGTCCGCAAGTCAAGGGTAACACTGAAGCTTTCTTT. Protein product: CASSPQVKGNTEAFF.

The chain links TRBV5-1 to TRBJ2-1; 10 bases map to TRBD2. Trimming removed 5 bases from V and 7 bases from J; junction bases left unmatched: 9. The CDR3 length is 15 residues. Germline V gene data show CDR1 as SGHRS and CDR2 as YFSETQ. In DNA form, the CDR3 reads TGCGCCAGCAGAATCAGCGGGGGGGCCAGTAATGAGCAGTTCTTC. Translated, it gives CASRISGGASNEQFF.

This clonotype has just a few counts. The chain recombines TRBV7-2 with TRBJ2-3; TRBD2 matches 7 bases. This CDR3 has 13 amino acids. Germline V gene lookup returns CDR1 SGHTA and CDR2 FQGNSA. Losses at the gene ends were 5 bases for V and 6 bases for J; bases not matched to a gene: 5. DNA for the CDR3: TGTGCCAGCAGCCCGGAGGGAGGGGATACGCAGTATTTT. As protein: CASSPEGGDTQYF.

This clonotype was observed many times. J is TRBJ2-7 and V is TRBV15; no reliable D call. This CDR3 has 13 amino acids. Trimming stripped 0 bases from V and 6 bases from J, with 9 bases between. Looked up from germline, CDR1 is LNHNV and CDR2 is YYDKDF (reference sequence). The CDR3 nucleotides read TGTGCCACCAGCAGAGATTGGTCCGTCGAGCAGTACTTC. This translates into CATSRDWSVEQYF.

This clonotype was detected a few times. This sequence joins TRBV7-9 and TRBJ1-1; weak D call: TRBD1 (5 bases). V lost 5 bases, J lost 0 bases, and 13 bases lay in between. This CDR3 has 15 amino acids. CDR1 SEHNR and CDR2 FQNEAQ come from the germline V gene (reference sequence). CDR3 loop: CASSGGDRVNTEAFF. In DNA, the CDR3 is TGTGCCAGCAGCGGAGGGGACCGCGTGAACACTGAAGCTTTCTTT.

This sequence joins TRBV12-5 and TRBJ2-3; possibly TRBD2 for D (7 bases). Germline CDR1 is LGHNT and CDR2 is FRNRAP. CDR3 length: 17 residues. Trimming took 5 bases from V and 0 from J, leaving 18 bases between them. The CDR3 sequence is CASGRTRGGASTDTQYF. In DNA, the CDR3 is TGTGCTAGTGGTCGGACTAGGGGGGGGGCTAGCACAGATACGCAGTATTTT.

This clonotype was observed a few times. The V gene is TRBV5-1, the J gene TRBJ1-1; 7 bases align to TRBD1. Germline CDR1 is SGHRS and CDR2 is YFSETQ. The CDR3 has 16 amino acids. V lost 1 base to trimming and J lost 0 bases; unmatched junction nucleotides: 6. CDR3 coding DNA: TGCGCCAGCAGCTTGCGGTCAGGGGGAATGAACACTGAAGCTTTCTTT. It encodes CASSLRSGGMNTEAFF. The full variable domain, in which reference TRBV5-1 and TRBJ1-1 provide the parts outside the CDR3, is KAGVTQTPRYLIKTRGQQVTLSCSPISGHRSVSWYQQTPGQGLQFLFEYFSETQRNKGNFPGRFSGRQFSNSRSEMNVSTLELGDSALYLCASSLRSGGMNTEAFFGQGTRLTVV.

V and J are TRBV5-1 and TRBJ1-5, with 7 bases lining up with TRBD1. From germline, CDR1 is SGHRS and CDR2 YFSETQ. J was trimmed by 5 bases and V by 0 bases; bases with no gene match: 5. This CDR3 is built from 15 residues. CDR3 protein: CASSLDGTDYQPQHF. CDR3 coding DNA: TGCGCCAGCAGCTTGGATGGGACAGACTATCAGCCCCAGCATTTT.

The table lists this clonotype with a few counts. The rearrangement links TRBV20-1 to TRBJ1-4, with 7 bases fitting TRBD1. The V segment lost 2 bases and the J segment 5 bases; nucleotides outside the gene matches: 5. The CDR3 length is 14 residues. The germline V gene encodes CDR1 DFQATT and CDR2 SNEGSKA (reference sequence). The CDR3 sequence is CSARFTDRNEKLFF. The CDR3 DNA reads TGCAGTGCTAGATTCACGGACAGGAATGAAAAACTGTTTTTT.

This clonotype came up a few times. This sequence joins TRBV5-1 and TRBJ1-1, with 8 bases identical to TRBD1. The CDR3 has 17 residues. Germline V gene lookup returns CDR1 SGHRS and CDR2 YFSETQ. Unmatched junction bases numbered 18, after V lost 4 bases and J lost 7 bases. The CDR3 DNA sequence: TGCGCCAGCAGCACCCAGGGGGCGCGAGGACTGGACAATGAAGCTTTCTTT. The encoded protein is CASSTQGARGLDNEAFF.

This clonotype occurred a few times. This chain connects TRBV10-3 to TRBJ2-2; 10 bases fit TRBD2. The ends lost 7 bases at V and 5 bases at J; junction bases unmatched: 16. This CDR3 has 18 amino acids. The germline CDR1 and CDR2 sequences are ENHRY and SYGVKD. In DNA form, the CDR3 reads TGTGCCATCACCGGAAAGAAGCTGGCTAGCGGGAGAACCGGGGAGCTGTTTTTT. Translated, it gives CAITGKKLASGRTGELFF.

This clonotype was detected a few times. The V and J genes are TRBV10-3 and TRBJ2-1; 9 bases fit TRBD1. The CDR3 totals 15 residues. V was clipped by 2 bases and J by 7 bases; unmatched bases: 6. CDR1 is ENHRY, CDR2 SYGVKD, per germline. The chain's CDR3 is CAISETDGTGNEQFF. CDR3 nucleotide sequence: TGTGCCATCAGTGAGACCGACGGGACAGGGAATGAGCAGTTCTTC.

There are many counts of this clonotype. The CDR3 sequence is CSVLTGNQPQHF. CDR3 nucleotide sequence: TGCAGCGTTCTGACAGGCAATCAGCCCCAGCATTTT. The V and J genes are TRBV29-1 and TRBJ1-5, with TRBD1 as a possible D gene (5 bases). The germline CDR1 and CDR2 sequences are SQVTM and ANQGSEA. CDR3 length: 12 residues. Between the trimmed V and J ends, which lost 5 bases and 2 bases, there was a span of 7 bases.

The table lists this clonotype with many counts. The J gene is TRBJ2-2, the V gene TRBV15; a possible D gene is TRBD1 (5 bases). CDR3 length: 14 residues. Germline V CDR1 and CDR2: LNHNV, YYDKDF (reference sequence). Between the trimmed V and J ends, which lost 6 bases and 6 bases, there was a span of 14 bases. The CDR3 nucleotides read TGTGCCACCAGGAACTCAGGGTCAGCCGGGGAGCTGTTTTTT. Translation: CATRNSGSAGELFF.

CDR3 nucleotides: TGTGCCAGCAGCCGATATAGCTCATCATGGGAGGGCATTTCTGGTTCCTATGAGCAGTTCTTC. Its protein product is CASSRYSSSWEGISGSYEQFF. The chain combines TRBV3-1 with TRBJ2-1; 7 nucleotides align to TRBD2. V gave up 4 bases and J gave up 8 bases; unmatched junction bases: 29. The CDR3 covers 21 residues. CDR1 is LGHDT and CDR2 is YNNKEL in the germline V gene (reference sequence).

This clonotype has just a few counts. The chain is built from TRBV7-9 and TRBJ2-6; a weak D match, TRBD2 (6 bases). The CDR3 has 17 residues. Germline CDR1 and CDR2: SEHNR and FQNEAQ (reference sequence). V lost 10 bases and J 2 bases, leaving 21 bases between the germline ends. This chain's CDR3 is CATRADGGVPGANVLTF. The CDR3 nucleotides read TGTGCCACCAGGGCAGACGGGGGTGTCCCTGGGGCCAACGTCCTGACTTTC.

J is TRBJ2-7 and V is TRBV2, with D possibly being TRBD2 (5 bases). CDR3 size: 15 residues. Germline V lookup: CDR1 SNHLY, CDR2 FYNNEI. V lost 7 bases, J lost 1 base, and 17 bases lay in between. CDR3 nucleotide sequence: TGTGCCAGCACCGCACGATTGGACTGGTCCTACGAGCAGTACTTC. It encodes CASTARLDWSYEQYF. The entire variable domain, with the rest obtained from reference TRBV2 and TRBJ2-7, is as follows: EPEVTQTPSHQVTQMGQEVILRCVPISNHLYFYWYRQILGQKVEFLVSFYNNEISEKSEIFDDQFSVERPDGSNFTLKIRSTKLEDSAMYFCASTARLDWSYEQYFGPGTRLTVT.